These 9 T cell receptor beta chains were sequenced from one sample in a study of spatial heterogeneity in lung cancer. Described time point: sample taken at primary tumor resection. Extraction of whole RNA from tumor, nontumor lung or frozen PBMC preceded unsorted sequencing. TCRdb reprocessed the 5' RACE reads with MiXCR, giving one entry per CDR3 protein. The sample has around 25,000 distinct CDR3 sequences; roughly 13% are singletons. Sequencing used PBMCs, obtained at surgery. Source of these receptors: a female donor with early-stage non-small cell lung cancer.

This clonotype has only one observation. CDR3 region: CSVVVTGGTYEQYF. CDR3 nucleotide sequence: TGCAGCGTTGTGGTTACAGGGGGGACCTACGAGCAGTACTTC. This sequence joins TRBV29-1 and TRBJ2-7, with 8 bases that match TRBD1. J gave up 2 bases and V 4 bases, and 7 bases lay outside the gene matches. Per germline, CDR1 SQVTM and CDR2 ANQGSEA. The CDR3 extends over 14 amino acids.

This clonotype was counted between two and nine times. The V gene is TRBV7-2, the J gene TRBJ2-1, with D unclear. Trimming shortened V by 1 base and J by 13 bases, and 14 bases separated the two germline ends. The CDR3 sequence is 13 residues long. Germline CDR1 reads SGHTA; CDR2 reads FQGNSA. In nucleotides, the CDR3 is TGTGCCAGCAGCTTAGTACAGCGCCTGACCCAGTTCTTC. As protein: CASSLVQRLTQFF.

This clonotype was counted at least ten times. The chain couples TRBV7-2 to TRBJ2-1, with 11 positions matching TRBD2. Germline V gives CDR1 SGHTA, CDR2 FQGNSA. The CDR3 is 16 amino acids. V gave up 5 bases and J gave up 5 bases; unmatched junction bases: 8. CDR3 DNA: TGTGCCAGCAGCCCCTCAGGACTAGCGGGCAACAATGAGCAGTTCTTC. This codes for CASSPSGLAGNNEQFF. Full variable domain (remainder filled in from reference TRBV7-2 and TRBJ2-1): GAGVSQSPSNKVTEKGKDVELRCDPISGHTALYWYRQSLGQGLEFLIYFQGNSAPDKSGLPSDRFSAERTGGSVSTLTIQRTQQEDSAVYLCASSPSGLAGNNEQFFGPGTRLTVL.

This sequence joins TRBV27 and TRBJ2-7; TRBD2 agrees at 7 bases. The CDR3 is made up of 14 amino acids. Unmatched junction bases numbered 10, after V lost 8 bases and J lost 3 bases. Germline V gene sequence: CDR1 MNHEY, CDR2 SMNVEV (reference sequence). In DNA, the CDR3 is TGTGCCAGCTGCCCCGCCGCGGGGGTCTACGAGCAGTACTTC. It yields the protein CASCPAAGVYEQYF.

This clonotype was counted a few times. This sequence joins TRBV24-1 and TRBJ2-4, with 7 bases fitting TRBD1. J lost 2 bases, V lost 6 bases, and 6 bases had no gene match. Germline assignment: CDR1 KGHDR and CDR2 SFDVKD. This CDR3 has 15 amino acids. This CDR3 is CATSQGGNSKNIQYF. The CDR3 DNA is TGTGCCACCAGTCAAGGGGGCAATTCCAAAAACATTCAGTACTTC.

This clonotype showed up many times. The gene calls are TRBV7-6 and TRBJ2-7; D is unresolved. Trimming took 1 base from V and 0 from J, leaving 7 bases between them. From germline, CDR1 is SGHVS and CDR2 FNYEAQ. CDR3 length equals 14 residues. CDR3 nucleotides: TGTGCCAGCAGCTTAGGCTCGAGCTCCTACGAGCAGTACTTC. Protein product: CASSLGSSSYEQYF.

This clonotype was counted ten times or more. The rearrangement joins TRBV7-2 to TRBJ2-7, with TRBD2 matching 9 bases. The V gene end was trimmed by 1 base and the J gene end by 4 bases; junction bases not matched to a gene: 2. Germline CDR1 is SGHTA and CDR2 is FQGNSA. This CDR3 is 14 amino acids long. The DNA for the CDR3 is TGTGCCAGCAGCTTAGGTAGCGGGAGTTACGAGCAGTACTTC. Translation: CASSLGSGSYEQYF.

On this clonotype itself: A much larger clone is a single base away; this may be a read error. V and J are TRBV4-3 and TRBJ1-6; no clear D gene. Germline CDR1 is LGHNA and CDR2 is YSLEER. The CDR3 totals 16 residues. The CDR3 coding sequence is TGCGCCAGCAGCCAAGCGGGGTCATCCTATAATTCATCCCTCCACTTT. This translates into CASSQAGSSYNSSLHF.

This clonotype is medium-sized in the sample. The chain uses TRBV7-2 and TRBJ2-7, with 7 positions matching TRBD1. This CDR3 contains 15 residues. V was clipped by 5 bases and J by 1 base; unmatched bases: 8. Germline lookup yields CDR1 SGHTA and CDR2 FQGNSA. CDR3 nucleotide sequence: TGTGCCAGCAGCCTCCAGACAGGGTTATCCTACGAGCAGTACTTC. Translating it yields CASSLQTGLSYEQYF.